This T cell receptor (beta chain) was captured by sequencing in a study of cytomegalovirus exposure and HLA in healthy donors. A word on this clone: The target antigen is unknown.

Study results and limitations: In most subjects, TCR beta sequences reportedly gave accurate predictions of HLA-A and HLA-B alleles. A later analysis reported that several of the most significant clusters appeared to be linked to common viral pathogens, among them Epstein-Barr virus.

The PCR was carried out with 60 Vbeta primers and 13 Jbeta primers. Sequencing used immunoSEQ multiplex PCR; TCRdb keeps in-frame clones, though not all of them. The data show around 150,000 clones, 75% to 80% seen once. This CDR3 contains 18 residues. Trimming took 0 bases from V and 2 from J, leaving 20 bases between them. Germline V CDR1 and CDR2: SGDLS, YYNGEE. These donors counted as nominally healthy when sampled, but unrecorded immune exposures were likely. V and J are TRBV9 and TRBJ2-5, with D possibly TRBD2 on 7 matching bases. The TCR comes from a woman in her forties or fifties in good health and CMV-seronegative. Sequencing was done on a sample of PBMCs. CDR3 sequence reads: CASSVEPLGRTVQETQYF. CDR3 nucleotide sequence: TGTGCCAGCAGCGTAGAACCCCTCGGGAGGACAGTACAAGAGACCCAGTACTTC.